Listed below are T cell receptor beta chains from one sample, sequenced in a study of T cells after yellow fever vaccination. TCRdb analysed the 5' RACE reads with MiXCR anew, one entry per CDR3 protein. The table shows under 700,000 distinct CDR3 sequences, with around 17% occurring only once. Source: PBMCs, taken about 5 days after the first yellow fever vaccination. The origin of the receptors is a man in his late teens or twenties who received the YFV17D yellow fever vaccine. The CDR3 runs from the conserved cysteine through the conserved F or W. Fields, in order: J gene, V gene, D gene, clone size, CDR3 protein, CDR3 DNA. D genes are given only for firm matches. Clone size is stated in some rows and not others, as once, few, many or a class when expanded.

J: TRBJ2-7; V: TRBV7-9; D: -; size: few; CDR3: CASSAGGTENYEQYF; DNA: TGTGCCAGCAGCGCCGGGGGGACAGAGAACTACGAGCAGTACTTC
J: TRBJ2-7; V: TRBV7-6; D: TRBD1; size: -; CDR3: CASTQDRGVYEQYF; DNA: TGTGCCAGCACTCAGGACAGGGGGGTCTACGAGCAGTACTTC
J: TRBJ2-5; V: TRBV6-5; D: TRBD2; size: many; CDR3: CASSPPVERGFQETQYF; DNA: TGTGCCAGCAGTCCGCCCGTTGAGCGGGGCTTTCAAGAGACCCAGTACTTC
J: TRBJ2-1; V: TRBV5-6; D: TRBD1; size: once; CDR3: CASSYRDRLSWEFF; DNA: TGTGCCAGCAGCTACCGGGACAGGCTGAGTTGGGAGTTCTTC
J: TRBJ2-7; V: TRBV4-1; D: TRBD1; size: -; CDR3: CASSQEGKGRGYEQYF; DNA: TGCGCCAGCAGCCAAGAGGGGAAGGGCAGGGGGTACGAGCAGTACTTC
J: TRBJ1-1; V: TRBV7-9; D: -; size: few; CDR3: CAGGRVGTEAFF; DNA: TGTGCCGGGGGCAGGGTGGGCACTGAAGCTTTCTTT
J: TRBJ2-2; V: TRBV5-1; D: -; size: many; CDR3: CASSFGQGNTGELFF; DNA: TGCGCCAGCAGCTTTGGTCAGGGCAACACCGGGGAGCTGTTTTTT
J: TRBJ1-1; V: TRBV6-5; D: -; size: few; CDR3: CASSYSGRGNTEAFF; DNA: TGTGCCAGCAGTTACTCAGGGAGGGGGAACACTGAAGCTTTCTTT
J: TRBJ2-3; V: TRBV12-3/TRBV12-4; D: -; size: -; CDR3: CASIPGQRTDTQYF; DNA: TGTGCCAGCATCCCGGGACAACGCACAGATACGCAGTATTTT
J: TRBJ2-3; V: TRBV4-2; D: -; size: few; CDR3: CASSQDPLLLTDTQYF; DNA: TGTGCCAGCAGCCAAGATCCCCTCCTATTAACAGATACGCAGTATTTT
J: TRBJ1-3; V: TRBV20-1; D: -; size: few; CDR3: CSARDGYLEGNTIYF; DNA: TGCAGTGCTAGAGATGGGTACCTGGAGGGAAACACCATATATTTT
J: TRBJ2-1; V: TRBV5-4; D: TRBD1; size: few; CDR3: CASSTYTGGDEQFF; DNA: TGTGCCAGCAGCACTTACACAGGGGGCGATGAGCAGTTCTTC
J: TRBJ2-1; V: TRBV5-1; D: TRBD2; size: -; CDR3: CASSLSGRGEQFF; DNA: TGCGCCAGCAGCTTGTCTGGGAGGGGTGAGCAGTTCTTC
J: TRBJ1-2; V: TRBV6-5; D: -; size: -; CDR3: CASSGYYGYTF; DNA: TGTGCCAGCAGTGGATATTATGGCTACACCTTC
J: TRBJ1-1; V: TRBV12-3/TRBV12-4; D: -; size: few; CDR3: CASSLTGHEAFF; DNA: TGTGCCAGCAGTTTAACGGGACATGAAGCTTTCTTT
J: TRBJ2-2; V: TRBV5-1; D: -; size: many; CDR3: CASSLGQFNTGELFF; DNA: TGCGCCAGCAGCTTGGGACAGTTTAACACCGGGGAGCTGTTTTTT
J: TRBJ2-7; V: TRBV13; D: TRBD2; size: few; CDR3: CASSPPTGGSYEQYF; DNA: TGTGCCAGCAGCCCCCCCACGGGGGGGTCCTACGAGCAGTACTTC
J: TRBJ1-2; V: TRBV20-1; D: TRBD1; size: -; CDR3: CSARDRGPWGYTF; DNA: TGCAGTGCTAGGGACAGGGGGCCCTGGGGCTACACCTTC
J: TRBJ1-2; V: TRBV6-2/TRBV6-3; D: -; size: -; CDR3: CASSYPGSGYTF; DNA: TGTGCCAGCAGTTATCCGGGCAGCGGCTACACCTTC
J: TRBJ2-5; V: TRBV21-1; D: -; size: -; CDR3: CASSKAGGACTQYF; DNA: TGTGCCAGCAGCAAAGCAGGGGGGGCCTGCACCCAGTACTTC
J: TRBJ2-4; V: TRBV10-2; D: -; size: few; CDR3: CASSTVPGGAKNIQYF; DNA: TGCGCCAGCAGTACCGTTCCTGGAGGAGCCAAAAACATTCAGTACTTC
J: TRBJ2-3; V: TRBV29-1; D: -; size: -; CDR3: CSVAPGGADTQYF; DNA: TGCAGCGTTGCCCCCGGGGGCGCAGATACGCAGTATTTT
J: TRBJ1-6; V: TRBV14; D: -; size: -; CDR3: CASSPRLRNSPLHF; DNA: TGTGCCAGCAGCCCCAGGCTCCGAAATTCACCCCTCCACTTT
J: TRBJ1-1; V: TRBV11-2; D: TRBD1; size: -; CDR3: CASSLGQGFTTEAFF; DNA: TGTGCCAGCAGCTTAGGACAGGGGTTTACCACTGAAGCTTTCTTT
J: TRBJ1-1; V: TRBV19; D: -; size: -; CDR3: CASSSLGLGTSTEAFF; DNA: TGTGCCAGTAGCAGCCTTGGACTTGGGACAAGCACTGAAGCTTTCTTT
J: TRBJ2-2; V: TRBV4-3; D: -; size: -; CDR3: CASSQDWAGTGELFF; DNA: TGCGCCAGCAGCCAAGATTGGGCGGGCACCGGGGAGCTGTTTTTT
J: TRBJ1-4; V: TRBV7-9; D: -; size: few; CDR3: CASSLAFGQREKLFF; DNA: TGTGCCAGCAGCTTAGCGTTCGGACAAAGGGAAAAACTGTTTTTT
J: TRBJ2-7; V: TRBV7-9; D: -; size: few; CDR3: CASSLDGSRSYEQYF; DNA: TGTGCCAGCAGCTTAGATGGCAGCCGATCCTACGAGCAGTACTTC
J: TRBJ2-1; V: TRBV7-2; D: -; size: -; CDR3: CASSPGPLENNEQFF; DNA: TGTGCCAGCAGCCCCGGTCCCCTAGAAAACAATGAGCAGTTCTTC
J: TRBJ2-1; V: TRBV4-2; D: -; size: few; CDR3: CATGTLSYNEQFF; DNA: TGTGCCACAGGGACACTCTCCTACAATGAGCAGTTCTTC
J: TRBJ1-5; V: TRBV4-3; D: -; size: many; CDR3: CASSQDRRQPQHF; DNA: TGCGCCAGCAGCCAAGACCGGAGACAGCCCCAGCATTTT
J: TRBJ2-5; V: TRBV7-9; D: -; size: -; CDR3: CATSGAGETQYF; DNA: TGTGCCACCTCAGGGGCCGGTGAGACCCAGTACTTC
J: TRBJ1-6; V: TRBV10-3; D: TRBD1; size: few; CDR3: CAISGQGASSPLHF; DNA: TGTGCCATCAGCGGACAGGGGGCCAGTTCACCCCTCCACTTT
J: TRBJ2-3; V: TRBV28; D: -; size: -; CDR3: CASRGVMGTDTQYF; DNA: TGTGCCAGCAGGGGGGTTATGGGCACAGATACGCAGTATTTT
J: TRBJ2-2; V: TRBV5-4; D: -; size: -; CDR3: CASSTPTATNTGELFF; DNA: TGTGCCAGCAGCACGCCCACGGCCACAAACACCGGGGAGCTGTTTTTT
J: TRBJ2-2; V: TRBV5-1; D: TRBD1; size: few; CDR3: CASRDGQDTGELFF; DNA: TGCGCCAGCAGGGATGGACAGGACACCGGGGAGCTGTTTTTT
J: TRBJ1-2; V: TRBV28; D: -; size: few; CDR3: CASSPKGWGYTF; DNA: TGTGCCAGCAGCCCTAAAGGCTGGGGCTACACCTTC
J: TRBJ2-5; V: TRBV7-2; D: -; size: -; CDR3: CASSLALKETQYF; DNA: TGTGCCAGCAGCTTAGCGTTAAAAGAGACCCAGTACTTC
J: TRBJ1-2; V: TRBV19; D: -; size: few; CDR3: CASAPGRDGYTF; DNA: TGTGCCAGTGCGCCCGGCAGGGACGGCTACACCTTC
J: TRBJ1-2; V: TRBV4-1; D: -; size: -; CDR3: CASSHVRRNYGYTF; DNA: TGCGCCAGCAGCCACGTCCGACGGAACTATGGCTACACCTTC
J: TRBJ2-4; V: TRBV28; D: TRBD2; size: few; CDR3: CASSSRFSGEKNIQYF; DNA: TGTGCCAGCAGTTCCCGGTTTAGCGGGGAAAAAAACATTCAGTACTTC
J: TRBJ1-2; V: TRBV18; D: -; size: many; CDR3: CASSPGDIFGYTF; DNA: TGTGCCAGCTCACCGGGGGATATATTTGGCTACACCTTC
J: TRBJ2-2; V: TRBV15; D: -; size: many; CDR3: CATRRGTDTGELFF; DNA: TGTGCCACCAGAAGGGGGACGGACACCGGGGAGCTGTTTTTT
J: TRBJ2-1; V: TRBV11-1; D: TRBD1; size: -; CDR3: CASSWGQGGYEQFF; DNA: TGTGCCAGCAGCTGGGGACAGGGGGGCTATGAGCAGTTCTTC
J: TRBJ2-1; V: TRBV13; D: -; size: few; CDR3: CASSLVPLAPISYNEQFF; DNA: TGTGCCAGCAGCTTAGTTCCCTTGGCGCCGATTTCCTACAATGAGCAGTTCTTC
J: TRBJ1-1; V: TRBV7-2; D: -; size: many; CDR3: CASSLAGLTEAFF; DNA: TGTGCCAGCAGCTTAGCTGGTCTCACTGAAGCTTTCTTT
J: TRBJ1-5; V: TRBV19; D: -; size: -; CDR3: CASSINSLGNQPQHF; DNA: TGTGCCAGTAGCATAAACAGCCTGGGCAATCAGCCCCAGCATTTT
J: TRBJ1-2; V: TRBV9; D: TRBD1; size: few; CDR3: CASSGQGRRDYGYTF; DNA: TGTGCCAGCAGCGGACAGGGCCGCCGTGACTATGGCTACACCTTC
J: TRBJ1-6; V: TRBV11-2; D: -; size: -; CDR3: CASSLDLGGNSPLHF; DNA: TGTGCCAGCAGCTTAGACCTCGGGGGTAATTCACCCCTCCACTTT
J: TRBJ1-1; V: TRBV20-1; D: TRBD1; size: -; CDR3: CSATRGQDTEAFF; DNA: TGCAGTGCTACAAGGGGGCAGGACACTGAAGCTTTCTTT
J: TRBJ2-2; V: TRBV11-2; D: -; size: many; CDR3: CASSLEATGELFF; DNA: TGTGCCAGCAGCTTAGAGGCGACCGGGGAGCTGTTTTTT
J: TRBJ2-2; V: TRBV7-2; D: TRBD2; size: few; CDR3: CASSSLAGHTGELFF; DNA: TGTGCCAGCAGCTCTCTAGCGGGTCACACCGGGGAGCTGTTTTTT
J: TRBJ2-1; V: TRBV11-2; D: -; size: -; CDR3: CASSPIQGRSYNEQFF; DNA: TGTGCCAGCAGCCCCATTCAGGGGCGGTCCTACAATGAGCAGTTCTTC
J: TRBJ2-3; V: TRBV4-2; D: -; size: -; CDR3: CASSTGTLQSTDTQYF; DNA: TGTGCCAGCAGCACTGGGACCTTACAGAGCACAGATACGCAGTATTTT